The 17 T cell receptor beta chains listed next were all sequenced from one sample in a study of T cells in Graves' hyperthyroidism and ophthalmopathy. Regions amplified from RNA transcripts were the TCR beta CDR3 regions. An initial round of RT-PCR targeting the TCR CDR3 relied on the HTBI primer set. Each CDR3 protein gets one entry after TCRdb re-called the multiplex PCR reads with MiXCR. Found here are about 380,000 distinct CDR3 sequences, roughly 15% of them singletons; the top ten hold around 20%. Sequenced input: blood. The receptors stem from a woman aged 25-40 years with Graves' ophthalmopathy.

This clonotype was detected many times. J is TRBJ2-2 and V is TRBV7-8; TRBD2 matches 7 bases. The germline V gene has CDR1 SGHVS and CDR2 FQNEAQ. The CDR3 consists of 16 residues. With V trimmed by 5 bases and J by 4 bases, 10 bases remained unmatched. The CDR3 nucleotides are TGTGCCAGCAGCCCGAATGCGGGGGTGGCCACCGGGGAGCTGTTTTTT. This encodes CASSPNAGVATGELFF. Full variable domain (missing parts from reference TRBV7-8 and TRBJ2-2): GAGVSQSPRYKVAKRGQDVALRCDPISGHVSLFWYQQALGQGPEFLTYFQNEAQLDKSGLPSDRFFAERPEGSVSTLKIQRTQQEDSAVYLCASSPNAGVATGELFFGEGSRLTVL.

The sample holds many counts of this clonotype. This chain's CDR3 is CASSEFKLPTGWYTEAFF. The CDR3 nucleotides read TGTGCCAGTAGTGAATTTAAACTACCGACAGGGTGGTACACTGAAGCTTTCTTT. The chain combines TRBV19 with TRBJ1-1; the match to TRBD1 covers 7 bases. Germline assignment: CDR1 LNHDA and CDR2 SQIVND (reference sequence). The CDR3 loop spans 18 amino acids. The V segment lost 5 bases and the J segment 3 bases; nucleotides outside the gene matches: 18.

On this clonotype itself: It may be a read error: a sequence one base away is much more abundant. V is TRBV28 and J is TRBJ2-2; D is ambiguous. CDR3 length equals 14 residues. The V and J ends lost 7 bases and 5 bases respectively, with 14 bases between them. The germline CDR1 and CDR2 sequences are MDHEN and SYDVKM. CDR3 in amino acids: CASNKGLSTGELFF. In DNA form, the CDR3 reads TGTGCCAGCAATAAAGGGCTCTCTACCGGGGAGCTGTTTTTT.

This clonotype has a handful of counts. The chain joins TRBV7-9 to TRBJ2-7; 10 bases map to TRBD1. The CDR3 length is 17 residues. Trimming removed 4 bases from V and 3 bases from J; junction bases left unmatched: 12. Germline CDR1 SEHNR, CDR2 FQNEAQ (reference sequence). The DNA of the CDR3 is TGTGCCAGCAGCTCCTTCTCCGGGACAGGGGAATACTACGAGCAGTACTTC. It yields the protein CASSSFSGTGEYYEQYF.

The CDR3 DNA reads TGCAGTGCACCTATAGACAGGGGGCCTGATACGCAGTATTTT. It codes for CSAPIDRGPDTQYF. J is TRBJ2-3 and V is TRBV20-1; 10 bases are a match to TRBD1. The CDR3 runs 14 residues. The germline V gene has CDR1 DFQATT and CDR2 SNEGSKA (reference sequence). V was clipped by 6 bases and J by 6 bases; unmatched bases: 9.

This clonotype was detected ten times or more. The CDR3 here is CAWSLSLSGYGYTF. The CDR3 DNA sequence: TGTGCCTGGAGTTTATCCCTATCCGGCTATGGCTACACCTTC. This chain connects TRBV30 to TRBJ1-2; D ambiguous. Trimming pared 2 bases from V and 4 bases from J, leaving 14 bases between. The CDR3 totals 14 residues. The germline CDR1 and CDR2 sequences are GTSNPN and SVGIG (reference sequence).

This clonotype was counted many times. The chain carries TRBV27 and TRBJ1-1, with D possibly being TRBD1 (6 bases). CDR1 and CDR2 (germline): MNHEY, SMNVEV (reference sequence). The CDR3 runs 15 residues. Trimming pared 6 bases from V and 1 base from J, leaving 15 bases between. The CDR3, as DNA: TGTGCCAGCAGCTGGGGGCAGGGAAGGAACACTGAAGCTTTCTTT. Residues: CASSWGQGRNTEAFF.

The table lists this clonotype with many counts. The chain combines TRBV4-1 with TRBJ2-7; maybe TRBD2 (6 bases). CDR1 and CDR2 (germline): MGHRA, YSYEKL. V gave up 0 bases and J gave up 2 bases, with 17 bases separating them. CDR3 size: 17 residues. The CDR3: CASSQDTPVVAAYEQYF. DNA for the CDR3: TGCGCCAGCAGCCAAGATACCCCCGTGGTAGCGGCCTACGAGCAGTACTTC.

This clonotype was seen at least ten times. The chain combines TRBV7-3 with TRBJ2-1, with D uncertain. CDR1 is SGHTA and CDR2 is FQGTGA in the germline V gene. V lost 2 bases to trimming and J lost 5 bases, with 7 bases between them. CDR3 length equals 13 residues. This chain's CDR3 is CASSLLRNNEQFF. For the CDR3, the DNA is TGTGCCAGCAGCTTATTGAGGAACAATGAGCAGTTCTTC.

This clonotype was seen ten or more times. This sequence joins TRBV7-3 and TRBJ2-5, with 10 bases that match TRBD1. The length of the CDR3 is 15 residues. V was pared by 2 bases and J by 5 bases, with 5 bases of the junction left unmatched. Germline V gene sequence: CDR1 SGHTA, CDR2 FQGTGA. CDR3 protein: CASSLSPDRGETQYF. DNA for the CDR3: TGTGCCAGCAGCTTATCCCCGGACAGGGGGGAGACCCAGTACTTC.

This clonotype has ten or more counts. This chain uses TRBV15 with TRBJ2-1; a weak D match, TRBD1 (7 bases). CDR3 length: 13 residues. V shed 2 bases and J shed 7 bases, with 9 bases lying between them. Germline V lookup: CDR1 LNHNV, CDR2 YYDKDF (reference sequence). CDR3 in DNA: TGTGCCACCAGCAGACAGGGGGGTAATGAGCAGTTCTTC. This gives the protein CATSRQGGNEQFF.

This clonotype was seen at least ten times. The chain has TRBV28 and TRBJ1-1; a weak D match, TRBD1 (5 bases). This CDR3 region has 16 residues. Germline loops: CDR1 MDHEN, CDR2 SYDVKM. The V gene lost 3 bases and the J gene lost 4 bases, with 18 bases spanning the gap. The CDR3 loop reads CASSFSRRGWLTEAFF. The CDR3 DNA sequence: TGTGCCAGCAGTTTTTCCCGACGGGGGTGGCTCACTGAAGCTTTCTTT.

This clonotype was recorded at least ten times. The genes are TRBV5-1 and TRBJ2-2, with D unresolved. Per germline, CDR1 SGHRS and CDR2 YFSETQ. There are 14 residues in the CDR3. V lost 0 bases and J lost 1, with 4 bases in between. CDR3 residues: CASSLDGNTGELFF. As DNA, the CDR3 is TGCGCCAGCAGCTTGGACGGGAACACCGGGGAGCTGTTTTTT.

This clonotype was recorded many times. The genes are TRBV9 and TRBJ2-3; 10 bases agree with TRBD2. J was trimmed by 5 bases and V by 4 bases; bases with no gene match: 7. The germline gives CDR1 SGDLS, CDR2 YYNGEE. The CDR3 loop spans 15 amino acids. The chain's CDR3 is CASSSLAGGGDTQYF. The CDR3, as DNA: TGTGCCAGCAGCTCTTTAGCGGGGGGTGGAGATACGCAGTATTTT.

Many counts were recorded for this clonotype. J is TRBJ2-2 and V is TRBV19, with TRBD1 matching 9 bases. The germline V gene encodes CDR1 LNHDA and CDR2 SQIVND (reference sequence). V shed 4 bases, J shed 1 base, and the junction held 1 base outside the gene matches. The CDR3 has 15 amino acids. CDR3 nucleotides: TGTGCCAGTAGTAAGGGACAGGGGAACACCGGGGAGCTGTTTTTT. It encodes CASSKGQGNTGELFF.

This clonotype was counted at least ten times. The rearrangement uses TRBV28 and TRBJ1-4; D remains unclear. Germline lookup yields CDR1 MDHEN and CDR2 SYDVKM. Trimming shortened V by 6 bases and J by 11 bases, and 16 bases separated the two germline ends. This CDR3 is 13 amino acids long. The chain's CDR3 is CASRSEMEGKLFF. For the CDR3, the DNA is TGTGCCAGCAGATCTGAGATGGAAGGGAAACTGTTTTTT.

This clonotype was picked up a small number of times. Relative to the germline gene, one junction end is altered; a read error may explain this. This sequence joins TRBV5-1 and TRBJ2-3, with TRBD1 matching 7 bases. Germline loops: CDR1 SGHRS, CDR2 YFSETQ. The CDR3 is 16 amino acids. CDR3 amino acids: CASTTPGTDSTNTQYF. The CDR3 coding sequence is TGCGCCAGCACGACTCCCGGGACAGATAGCACAAATACGCAGTATTTT.